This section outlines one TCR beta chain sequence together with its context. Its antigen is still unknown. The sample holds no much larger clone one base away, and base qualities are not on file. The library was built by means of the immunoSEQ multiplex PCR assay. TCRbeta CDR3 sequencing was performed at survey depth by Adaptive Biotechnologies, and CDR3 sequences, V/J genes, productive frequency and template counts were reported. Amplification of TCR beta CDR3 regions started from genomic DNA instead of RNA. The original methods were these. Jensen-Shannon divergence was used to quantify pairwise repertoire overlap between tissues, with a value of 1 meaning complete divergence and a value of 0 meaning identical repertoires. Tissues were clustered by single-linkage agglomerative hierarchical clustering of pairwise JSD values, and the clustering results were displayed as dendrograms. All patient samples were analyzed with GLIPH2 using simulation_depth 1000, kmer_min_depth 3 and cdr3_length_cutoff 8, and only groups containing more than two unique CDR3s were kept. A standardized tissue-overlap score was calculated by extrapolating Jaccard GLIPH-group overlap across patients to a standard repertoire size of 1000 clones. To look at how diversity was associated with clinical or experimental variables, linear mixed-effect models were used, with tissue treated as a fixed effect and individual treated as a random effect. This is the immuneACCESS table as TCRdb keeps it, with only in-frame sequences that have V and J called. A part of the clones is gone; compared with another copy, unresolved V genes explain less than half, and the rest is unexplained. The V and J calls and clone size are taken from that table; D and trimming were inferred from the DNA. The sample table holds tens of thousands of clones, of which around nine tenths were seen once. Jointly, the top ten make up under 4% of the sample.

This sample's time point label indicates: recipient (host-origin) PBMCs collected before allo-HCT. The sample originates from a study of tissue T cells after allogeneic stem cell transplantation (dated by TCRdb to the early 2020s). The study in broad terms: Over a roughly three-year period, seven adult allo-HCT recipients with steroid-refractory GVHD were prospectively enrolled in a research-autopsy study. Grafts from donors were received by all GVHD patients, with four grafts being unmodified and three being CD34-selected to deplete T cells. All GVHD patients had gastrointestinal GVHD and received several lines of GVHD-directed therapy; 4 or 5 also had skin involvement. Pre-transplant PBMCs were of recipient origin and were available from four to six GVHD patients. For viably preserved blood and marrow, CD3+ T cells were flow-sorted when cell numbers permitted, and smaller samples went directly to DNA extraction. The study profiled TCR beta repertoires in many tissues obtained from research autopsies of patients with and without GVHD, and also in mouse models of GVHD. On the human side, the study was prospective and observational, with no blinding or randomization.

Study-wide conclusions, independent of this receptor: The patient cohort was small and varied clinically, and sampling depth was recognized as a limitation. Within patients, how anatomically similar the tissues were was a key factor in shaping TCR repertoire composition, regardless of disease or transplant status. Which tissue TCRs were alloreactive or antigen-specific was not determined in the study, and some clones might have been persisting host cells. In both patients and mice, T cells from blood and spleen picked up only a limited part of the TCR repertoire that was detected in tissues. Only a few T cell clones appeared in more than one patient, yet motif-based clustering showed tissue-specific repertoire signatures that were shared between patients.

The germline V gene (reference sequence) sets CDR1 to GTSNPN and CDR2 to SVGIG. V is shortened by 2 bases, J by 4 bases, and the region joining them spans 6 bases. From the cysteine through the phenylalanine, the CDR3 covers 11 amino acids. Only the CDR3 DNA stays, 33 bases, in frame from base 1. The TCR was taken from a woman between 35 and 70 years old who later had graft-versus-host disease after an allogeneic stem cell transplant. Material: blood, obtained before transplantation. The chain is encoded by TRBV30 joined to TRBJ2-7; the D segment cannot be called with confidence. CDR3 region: CAWSSPYEQYF. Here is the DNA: TGTGCCTGGAGTTCACCTTACGAGCAGTACTTC.